This T cell receptor beta chain came from a study of persistence of HIV-infected CD4 T cells. The study, taken as a whole, reports: Antigen-responding cells were enriched for degenerate expanded CDR3beta sequences. TCRbeta richness was lower in CMV- and Gag-responding cells than in anti-CD3/anti-CD28-responding cells.

The libraries were made with immunoSEQ version 4 in survey mode. Here immunoSEQ multiplex PCR was the method, and the copy in TCRdb shows in-frame clones only, minus some. The table has about 36,000 clones, over 75% seen once; the top ten hold roughly 5.9%. With regard to this clone: Its antigen is not identified.

An overlapping HIV-1 Gag peptide pool stimulated these cells at approximately 0.91 ug/peptide/mL. CD40L/CD69 double-negative CD45RO-high memory CD4+ T cells were collected. V shed 3 bases and J shed 11 bases, with 24 bases lying between them. Germline V gene lookup returns CDR1 SGHRS and CDR2 YFSETQ. The CDR3 sequence is 16 residues long. Source: cultured CD4+ T cells from PBMCs, taken from a patient who received antiretroviral therapy. The sequence came from an adult with HIV. The donor label of this sample is uncertain. J is TRBJ2-1 and V is TRBV5-1; no definite D call. CDR3 DNA: TGCGCCAGCAGCTCACTTCCGGGCTCCGAGGTCCGAAAGCAGTTCTTC. Translated: CASSSLPGSEVRKQFF.